The entry below gives a single TCR beta chain sequence along with its context. Method: immunoSEQ multiplex PCR; TCRdb's copy keeps in-frame clones and lacks some. Of about 98,000 clones in the sample, 90% to 95% are singletons; the top ten hold roughly 3.1%. This sample was included in a study of T cells in pancreatic ductal adenocarcinoma. The selected patients with pancreatic ductal adenocarcinoma had surgery but no neoadjuvant therapy. The CDR3 is made up of 15 amino acids. Germline V gene data show CDR1 as SGHRS and CDR2 as YFSETQ. The ends lost 2 bases at V and 2 bases at J; junction bases unmatched: 5.

The sequencing sample was made of PBMCs. The J gene is TRBJ2-7, the V gene TRBV5-1, with TRBD2 matching 9 bases. This sequence originates from a human donor with pancreatic ductal adenocarcinoma. CDR3 bases: TGCGCCAGCAGCTTACTAGCGGGTCCTACCTACGAGCAGTACTTC. Amino acids: CASSLLAGPTYEQYF. Full variable domain (outside the CDR3, taken from reference TRBV5-1 and TRBJ2-7): KAGVTQTPRYLIKTRGQQVTLSCSPISGHRSVSWYQQTPGQGLQFLFEYFSETQRNKGNFPGRFSGRQFSNSRSEMNVSTLELGDSALYLCASSLLAGPTYEQYFGPGTRLTVT.